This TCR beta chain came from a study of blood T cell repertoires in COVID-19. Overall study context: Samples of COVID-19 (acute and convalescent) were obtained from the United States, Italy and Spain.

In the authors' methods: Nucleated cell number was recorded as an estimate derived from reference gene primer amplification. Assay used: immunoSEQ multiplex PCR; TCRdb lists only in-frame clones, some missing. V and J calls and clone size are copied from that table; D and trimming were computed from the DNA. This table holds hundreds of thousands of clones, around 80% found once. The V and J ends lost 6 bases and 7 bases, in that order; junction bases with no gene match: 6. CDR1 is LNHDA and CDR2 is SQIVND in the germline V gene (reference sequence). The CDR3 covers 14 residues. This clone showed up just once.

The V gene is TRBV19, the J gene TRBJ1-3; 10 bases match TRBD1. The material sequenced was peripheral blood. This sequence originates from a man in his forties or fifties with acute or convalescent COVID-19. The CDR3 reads CASRRGQGRNTIYF. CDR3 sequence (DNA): TGTGCCAGTAGAAGGGGACAGGGGAGGAACACCATATATTTT.